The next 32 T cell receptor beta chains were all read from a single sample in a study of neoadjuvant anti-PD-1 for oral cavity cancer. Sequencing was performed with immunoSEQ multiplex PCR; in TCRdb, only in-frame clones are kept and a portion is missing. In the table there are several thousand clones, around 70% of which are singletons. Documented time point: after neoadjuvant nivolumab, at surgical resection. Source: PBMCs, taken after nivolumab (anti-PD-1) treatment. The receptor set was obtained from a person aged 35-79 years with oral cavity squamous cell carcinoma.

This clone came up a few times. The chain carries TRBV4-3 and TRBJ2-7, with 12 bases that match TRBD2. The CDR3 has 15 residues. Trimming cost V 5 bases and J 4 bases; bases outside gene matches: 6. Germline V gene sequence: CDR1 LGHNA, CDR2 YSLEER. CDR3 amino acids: CASSARLAGEYEQYF. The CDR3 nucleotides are TGCGCCAGCAGCGCCCGACTAGCGGGGGAGTACGAGCAGTACTTC.

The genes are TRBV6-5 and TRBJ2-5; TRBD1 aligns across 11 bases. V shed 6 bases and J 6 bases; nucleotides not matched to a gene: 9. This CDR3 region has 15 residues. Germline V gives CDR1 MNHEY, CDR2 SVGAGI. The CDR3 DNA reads TGTGCCAGCAGCCGAGGACAGGGGGCGCGTCAGACCCAGTACTTC. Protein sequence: CASSRGQGARQTQYF.

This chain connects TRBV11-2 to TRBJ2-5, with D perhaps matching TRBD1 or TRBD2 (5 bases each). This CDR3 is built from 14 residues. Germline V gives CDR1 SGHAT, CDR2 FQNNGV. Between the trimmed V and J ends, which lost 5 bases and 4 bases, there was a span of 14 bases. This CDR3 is CASSPSPGRETQYF. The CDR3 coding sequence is TGTGCCAGCAGCCCGTCCCCGGGACGAGAGACCCAGTACTTC.

This CDR3 reads CASSLALGQGHQPQHF. In DNA, the CDR3 is TGTGCCAGCAGCTTAGCGCTCGGGCAGGGACATCAGCCCCAGCATTTT. J is TRBJ1-5 and V is TRBV7-8; D is possibly TRBD1 (5 bases). The germline CDR1 and CDR2 sequences are SGHVS and FQNEAQ. This CDR3 region has 16 residues. The germline V and J ends were trimmed by 0 bases and 5 bases, with 14 bases remaining between them.

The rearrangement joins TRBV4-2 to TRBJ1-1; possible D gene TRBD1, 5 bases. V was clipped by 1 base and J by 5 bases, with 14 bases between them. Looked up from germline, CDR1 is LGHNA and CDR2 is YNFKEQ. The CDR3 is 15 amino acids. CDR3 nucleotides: TGTGCCAGCAGCCAAGGGGGGGATCGTGGAACTGAAGCTTTCTTT. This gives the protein CASSQGGDRGTEAFF.

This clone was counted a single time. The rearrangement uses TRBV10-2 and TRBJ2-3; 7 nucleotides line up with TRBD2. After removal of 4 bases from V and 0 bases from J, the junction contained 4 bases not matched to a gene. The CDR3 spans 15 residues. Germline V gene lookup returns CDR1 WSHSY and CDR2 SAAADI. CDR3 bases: TGCGCCAGCAGTGGGGGAGGGGTTAGCACAGATACGCAGTATTTT. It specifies CASSGGGVSTDTQYF.

CDR3 sequence: CASSESNLAGADTQYF. CDR3 DNA: TGCGCCAGCAGTGAGTCGAATCTAGCGGGGGCAGATACGCAGTATTTT. The rearrangement uses TRBV10-1 and TRBJ2-3; 10 positions agree with TRBD2. Germline V gene sequence: CDR1 WNHNN, CDR2 SYGVQD (reference sequence). CDR3 length: 16 amino acids. After removal of 0 bases from V and 4 bases from J, the junction contained 4 bases not matched to a gene.

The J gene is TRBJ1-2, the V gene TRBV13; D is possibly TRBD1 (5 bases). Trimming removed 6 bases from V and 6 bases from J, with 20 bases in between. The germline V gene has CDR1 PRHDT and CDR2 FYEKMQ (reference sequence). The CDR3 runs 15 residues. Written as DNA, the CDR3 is TGTGCCAGCAGTGAGCTATACGGGGCGCGTAATGGCTACACCTTC. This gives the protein CASSELYGARNGYTF.

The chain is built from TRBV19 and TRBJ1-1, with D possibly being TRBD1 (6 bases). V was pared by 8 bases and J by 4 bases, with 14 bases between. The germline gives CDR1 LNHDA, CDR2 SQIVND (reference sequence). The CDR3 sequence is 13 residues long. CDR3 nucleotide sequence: TGTGCCAGTCGAAACCAGGGGAGCACTGAAGCTTTCTTT. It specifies CASRNQGSTEAFF.

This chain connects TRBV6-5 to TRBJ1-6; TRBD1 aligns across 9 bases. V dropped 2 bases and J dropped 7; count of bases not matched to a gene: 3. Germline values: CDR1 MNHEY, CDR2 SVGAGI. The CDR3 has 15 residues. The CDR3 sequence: CASSYAGTGNSPLHF. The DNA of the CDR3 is TGTGCCAGCAGTTACGCCGGGACAGGGAATTCACCCCTCCACTTT.

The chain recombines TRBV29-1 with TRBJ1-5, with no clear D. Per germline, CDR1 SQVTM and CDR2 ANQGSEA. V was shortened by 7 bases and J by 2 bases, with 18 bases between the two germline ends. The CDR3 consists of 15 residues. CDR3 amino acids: CSASNGAGRNQPQHF. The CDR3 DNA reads TGCAGCGCTTCCAATGGTGCCGGCCGCAATCAGCCCCAGCATTTT.

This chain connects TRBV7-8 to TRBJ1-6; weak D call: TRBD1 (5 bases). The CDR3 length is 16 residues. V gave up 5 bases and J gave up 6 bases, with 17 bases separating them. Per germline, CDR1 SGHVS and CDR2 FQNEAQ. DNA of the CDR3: TGTGCCAGCAGCCCGCCGCCAGGGCAAAGTAATTCACCCCTCCACTTT. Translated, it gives CASSPPPGQSNSPLHF.

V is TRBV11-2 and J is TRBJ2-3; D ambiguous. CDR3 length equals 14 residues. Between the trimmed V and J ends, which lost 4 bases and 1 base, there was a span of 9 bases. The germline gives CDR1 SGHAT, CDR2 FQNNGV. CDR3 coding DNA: TGTGCCAGCAGCTCCTCTTGGGGCACAGATACGCAGTATTTT. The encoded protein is CASSSSWGTDTQYF.

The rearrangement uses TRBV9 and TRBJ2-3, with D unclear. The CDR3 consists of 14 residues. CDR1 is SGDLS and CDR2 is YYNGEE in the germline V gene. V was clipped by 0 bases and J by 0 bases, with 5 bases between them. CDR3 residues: CASSVAGSTDTQYF. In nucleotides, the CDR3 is TGTGCCAGCAGCGTAGCCGGTAGCACAGATACGCAGTATTTT. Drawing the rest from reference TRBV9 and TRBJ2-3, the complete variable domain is DSGVTQTPKHLITATGQRVTLRCSPRSGDLSVYWYQQSLDQGLQFLIQYYNGEERAKGNILERFSAQQFPDLHSELNLSSLELGDSALYFCASSVAGSTDTQYFGPGTRLTVL.

The CDR3 nucleotides are TGTGCCACCAGCAGAGACGGGGGTCCTAATGAAAAACTGTTTTTT. This encodes CATSRDGGPNEKLFF. The genes are TRBV15 and TRBJ1-4; a weak D match, TRBD1 (5 bases). V was shortened by 0 bases and J by 3 bases, with 8 bases between the two germline ends. The CDR3 runs 15 residues. The germline gives CDR1 LNHNV, CDR2 YYDKDF (reference sequence).

The CDR3 nucleotides read TGTGCCAGCAGGGACAGGGTGGGTGGCAATCAGCCCCAGCATTTT. Translating it yields CASRDRVGGNQPQHF. The genes are TRBV6-4 and TRBJ1-5; 8 bases line up with TRBD1. This CDR3 has 15 residues. CDR1 is MRHNA and CDR2 is SNTAGT in the germline V gene. V shed 6 bases, J shed 2 bases, and the junction held 6 bases outside the gene matches.

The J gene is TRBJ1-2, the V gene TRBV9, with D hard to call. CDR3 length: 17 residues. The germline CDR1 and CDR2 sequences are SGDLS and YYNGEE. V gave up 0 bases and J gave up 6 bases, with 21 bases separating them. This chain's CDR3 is CASSVVVSLPSTDGYTF. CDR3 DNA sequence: TGTGCCAGCAGCGTAGTTGTCAGTTTACCCAGCACTGATGGCTACACCTTC.

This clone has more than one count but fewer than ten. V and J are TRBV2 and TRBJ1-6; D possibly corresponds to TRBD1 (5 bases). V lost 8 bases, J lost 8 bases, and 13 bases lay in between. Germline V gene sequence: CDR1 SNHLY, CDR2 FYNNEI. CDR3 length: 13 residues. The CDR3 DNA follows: TGTGCCAGCCGACGGGACCACTATTCACCCCTCCACTTT. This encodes CASRRDHYSPLHF.

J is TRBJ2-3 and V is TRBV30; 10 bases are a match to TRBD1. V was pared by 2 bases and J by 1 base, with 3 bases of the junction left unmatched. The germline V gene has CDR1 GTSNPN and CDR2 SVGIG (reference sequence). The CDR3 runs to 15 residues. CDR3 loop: CAWSIGTGGTDTQYF. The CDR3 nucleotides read TGTGCCTGGAGTATCGGGACAGGGGGCACAGATACGCAGTATTTT.

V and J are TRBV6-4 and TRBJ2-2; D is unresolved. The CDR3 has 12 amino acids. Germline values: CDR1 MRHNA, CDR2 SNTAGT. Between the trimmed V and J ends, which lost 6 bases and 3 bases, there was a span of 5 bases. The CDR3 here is CASRRYTGELFF. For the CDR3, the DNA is TGTGCCAGCAGACGATACACCGGGGAGCTGTTTTTT.

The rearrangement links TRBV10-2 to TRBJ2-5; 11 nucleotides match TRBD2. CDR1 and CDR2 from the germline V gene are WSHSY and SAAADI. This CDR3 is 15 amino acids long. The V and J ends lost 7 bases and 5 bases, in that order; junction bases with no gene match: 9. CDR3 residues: CASTSGLADTETQYF. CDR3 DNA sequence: TGCGCCAGCACCTCGGGACTAGCGGATACGGAGACCCAGTACTTC.

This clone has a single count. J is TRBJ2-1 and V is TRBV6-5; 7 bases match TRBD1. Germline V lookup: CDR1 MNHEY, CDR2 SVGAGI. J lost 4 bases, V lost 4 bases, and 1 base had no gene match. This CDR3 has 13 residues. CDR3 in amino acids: CASSSTGYNEQFF. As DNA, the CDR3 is TGTGCCAGCAGTTCGACAGGGTACAATGAGCAGTTCTTC.

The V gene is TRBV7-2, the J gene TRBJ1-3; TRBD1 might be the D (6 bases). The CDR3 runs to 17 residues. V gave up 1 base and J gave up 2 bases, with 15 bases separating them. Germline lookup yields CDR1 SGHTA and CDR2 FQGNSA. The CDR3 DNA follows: TGTGCCAGCAGCTTAGTCCCCTCGGGGGCAACTGGAAACACCATATATTTT. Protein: CASSLVPSGATGNTIYF.

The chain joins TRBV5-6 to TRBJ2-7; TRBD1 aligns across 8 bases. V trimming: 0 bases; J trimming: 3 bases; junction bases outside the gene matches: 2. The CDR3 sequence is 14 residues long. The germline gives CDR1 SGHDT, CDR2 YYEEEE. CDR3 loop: CASSLGRGLYEQYF. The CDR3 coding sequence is TGTGCCAGCAGCTTGGGCAGGGGGCTCTACGAGCAGTACTTC.

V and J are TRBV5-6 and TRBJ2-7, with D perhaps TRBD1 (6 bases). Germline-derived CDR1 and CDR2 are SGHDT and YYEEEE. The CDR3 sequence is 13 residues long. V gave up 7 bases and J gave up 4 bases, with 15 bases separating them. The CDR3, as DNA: TGTGCCAGCCGCCTCGGACAGCGGTACGAGCAGTACTTC. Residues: CASRLGQRYEQYF.

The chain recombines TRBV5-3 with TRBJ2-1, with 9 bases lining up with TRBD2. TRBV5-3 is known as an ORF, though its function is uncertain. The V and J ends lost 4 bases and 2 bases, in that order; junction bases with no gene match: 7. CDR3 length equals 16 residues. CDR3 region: CARSGPPSGTYNEQFF. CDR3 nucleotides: TGTGCCAGAAGCGGGCCCCCTAGCGGGACCTACAATGAGCAGTTCTTC.

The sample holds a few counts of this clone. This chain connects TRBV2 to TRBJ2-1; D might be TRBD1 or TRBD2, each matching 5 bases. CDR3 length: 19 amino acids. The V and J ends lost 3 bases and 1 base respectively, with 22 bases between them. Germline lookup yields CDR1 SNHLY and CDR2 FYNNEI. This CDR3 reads CASSDEGDEPYSSYNEQFF. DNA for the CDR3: TGTGCCAGCAGTGATGAAGGGGACGAGCCCTATAGTTCCTACAATGAGCAGTTCTTC.

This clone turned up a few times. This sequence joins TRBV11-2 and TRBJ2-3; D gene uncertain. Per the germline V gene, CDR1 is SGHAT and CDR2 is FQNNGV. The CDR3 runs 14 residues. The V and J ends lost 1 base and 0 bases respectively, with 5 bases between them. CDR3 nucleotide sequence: TGTGCCAGCAGCTTAGGGGGAAGCACAGATACGCAGTATTTT. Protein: CASSLGGSTDTQYF.

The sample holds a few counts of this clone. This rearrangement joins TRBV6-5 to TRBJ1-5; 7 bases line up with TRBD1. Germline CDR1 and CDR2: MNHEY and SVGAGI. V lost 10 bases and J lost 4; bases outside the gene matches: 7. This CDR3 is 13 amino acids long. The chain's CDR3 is CATRQGWNQPQHF. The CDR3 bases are TGTGCCACCCGACAGGGTTGGAATCAGCCCCAGCATTTT.

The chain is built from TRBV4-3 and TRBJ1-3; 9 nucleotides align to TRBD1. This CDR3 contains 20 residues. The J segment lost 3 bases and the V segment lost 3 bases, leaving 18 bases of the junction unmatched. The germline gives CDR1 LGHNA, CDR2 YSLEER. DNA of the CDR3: TGCGCCAGCAGCCAGGACACCGGGACAGGGTCGGTATTGTTTGGAAACACCATATATTTT. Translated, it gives CASSQDTGTGSVLFGNTIYF.

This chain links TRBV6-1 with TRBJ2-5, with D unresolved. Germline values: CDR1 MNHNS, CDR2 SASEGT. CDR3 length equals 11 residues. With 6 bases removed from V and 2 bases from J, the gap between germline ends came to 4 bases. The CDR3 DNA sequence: TGTGCCAGCAGGGTACAAGAGACCCAGTACTTC. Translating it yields CASRVQETQYF.

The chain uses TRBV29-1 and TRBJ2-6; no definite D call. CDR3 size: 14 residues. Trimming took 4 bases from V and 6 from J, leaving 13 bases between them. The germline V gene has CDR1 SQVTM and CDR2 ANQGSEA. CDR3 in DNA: TGCAGCGTTGTGAGGCCCCTGGAGGCCAACGTCCTGACTTTC. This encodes CSVVRPLEANVLTF.